Detailed here is one T cell receptor (beta chain). This clone was detected a few times. What antigen it recognizes has not been identified. No clone much larger than this one lies a single base away; base qualities are absent. Explained via the paper, the time point label denotes: baseline before first vaccination. Vaccinee samples were obtained from the UK trials COV001 and COV002, which included a single-blind randomized controlled phase 2/3 trial of AZD1222 (ChAdOx1 nCoV-19) in healthy adults. Trial participant PBMC samples were collected at day 0 and day 28 after the second dose for TCRbeta chain sequencing. The source of the sample is a study of T cell responses to AZD1222 COVID-19 vaccine (dated by TCRdb to about 2021). In terms of the full investigation: AZD1222 recipients with second doses at about 4 weeks or about 12 weeks were pooled, because spike-specific TCR depth and breadth did not differ between schedules. A total of approximately 240 trial participants underwent TCR sequencing, of whom 200 to 220 had received two doses of AZD1222 and around 25 had received two doses of the MenACWY control vaccine. Trial participants were enrolled into age subgroups of 18-55, 56-69 and 70-plus years, which contained about 150, 28 and 57 TCR-sequenced participants, respectively. What the study reported, not specific to this receptor: A significant rise in spike-specific TCR breadth and depth was observed after two AZD1222 doses relative to day 0 and relative to MenACWY recipients. Most participants were white British and females outnumbered males, and the authors suggested that clonal diversity may have been underestimated. The vaccine-associated CD4 TCRs covered the entire spike protein, and the dominant responses fell in regions 160-218 and 743-854. Epitopes outside the regions mutated in the B.1.351 and B.1.1.7 variants were reportedly recognized by nearly half of the unique spike-specific TCRs. No day 14 peak-response samples were available, so repertoires were characterized only after the peak T cell response. Conclusions about previously exposed vaccinees are limited because only six or seven AZD1222 recipients were SARS-CoV-2 seropositive at baseline. In the small 56-69-year group, the increase in depth fell short of significance, most likely because of low power.

The CDR3 regions of human TCRbeta chains were analyzed by immunosequencing. In the original analysis: Repertoire TCRs were checked for matches against a reference library of SARS-CoV-2-specific TCRs that had been generated using the MIRA antigen-specificity platform. Breadth was defined as the fraction of unique TCRs that were SARS-CoV-2-associated, and depth was defined as the fraction of total T cells that were SARS-CoV-2-associated. Using the MIRA data, each spike-specific TCR was assigned both to the spike region to which the TCR was reactive and to a CD4 or CD8 class. Log10-transformed breadth and depth values were compared by one-way ANOVA with Sidak's multiple comparisons tests. TCRdb carries this immuneACCESS record with in-frame sequences only. Its versions omit some clonotypes, under half of them owing to an unresolved V gene in the studies checked, with the rest unexplained. Clonal size and the V and J genes are those of that table, whereas D and trimming came from the DNA. The sample table holds around 110,000 clones, of which 75% to 90% were seen once. 2.5% to 4% of the sample is in the top ten clones.

The sample consisted of peripheral blood, taken on day 0 of AZD1222 vaccination. This TCR derives from an adult in good health.

CDR3 sequence: CASRTGTALTYEQYF. The nucleotide sequence is TGTGCCAGCAGAACGGGGACTGCCCTCACCTACGAGCAGTACTTC. The V gene is TRBV28 and the J gene is TRBJ2-7; TRBD2 is perhaps the D gene, given 6 matching bases. The germline V gene yields MDHEN for CDR1 and SYDVKM for CDR2. The V and J ends are trimmed by 6 bases and 2 bases, leaving 17 bases between them. Counted from cysteine to phenylalanine, this CDR3 has 15 amino acids. This entry keeps only the CDR3 DNA: 45 bases, framed from base 1.